Here is one TCR beta chain with its context. This sample was taken from a study of T cell changes during pregnancy in multiple sclerosis. This CDR3 is built from 12 residues. The trim removed 4 bases at V and 9 bases at J, leaving 3 bases unmatched. In germline, CDR1 is SGHTA, CDR2 FQGNSA. Libraries were prepared by immunoSEQ multiplex PCR; TCRdb keeps only in-frame clonotypes and omits some of them. The table includes 50,000 to 65,000 clones, roughly 91% detected once. The V and J genes are TRBV7-2 and TRBJ1-5; 7 nucleotides line up with TRBD1. Sequences were derived from peripheral blood, sampled in the third trimester of pregnancy. The TCR was taken from a female donor in good health, enrolled as a control in a pregnancy study. CDR3: CASSSGQLPQHF. In nucleotides, the CDR3 is TGTGCCAGCAGCTCGGGACAGCTGCCCCAGCATTTT.